The source of this T cell receptor (beta chain) is a study of beta chain features in type 1 diabetes. Looking at the study overall: There was similarity between patients and healthy donors in age, gender and cell yields.

Findings and caveats of the study: All four CD4+ subsets from Type 1 diabetes patients carried moderately but significantly shorter TCRB CDR3s.

This CDR3 contains 14 residues. Germline V gives CDR1 LNHDA, CDR2 SQIVND (reference sequence). V gave up 9 bases and J gave up 0 bases, with 12 bases separating them. Donors contributed one heparinised blood draw apiece, averaging roughly 100 mL. Expressed TCRB transcripts were sequenced, since all the RNA that had been isolated was reverse transcribed. The protocol was immunoSEQ multiplex PCR, while the TCRdb copy is restricted to in-frame clones and leaves out a portion. Of roughly 260,000 clones listed, roughly 20% are singletons. Concerning this clone itself: The antigen is unknown.

V usage is TRBV19 and J usage is TRBJ1-5; tentatively, D is TRBD1 (5 bases). The TCR was taken from a woman aged 40 to 49 with type 1 diabetes. The sequencing input was naive CD4+ T cells from blood. CDR3: CASNPGYSNQPQHF. In DNA, the CDR3 is TGTGCCAGCAATCCAGGGTATAGCAATCAGCCCCAGCATTTT. The full variable domain, with the rest looked up from reference TRBV19 and TRBJ1-5, is DGGITQSPKYLFRKEGQNVTLSCEQNLNHDAMYWYRQDPGQGLRLIYYSQIVNDFQKGDIAEGYSVSREKKESFPLTVTSAQKNPTAFYLCASNPGYSNQPQHFGDGTRLSIL.